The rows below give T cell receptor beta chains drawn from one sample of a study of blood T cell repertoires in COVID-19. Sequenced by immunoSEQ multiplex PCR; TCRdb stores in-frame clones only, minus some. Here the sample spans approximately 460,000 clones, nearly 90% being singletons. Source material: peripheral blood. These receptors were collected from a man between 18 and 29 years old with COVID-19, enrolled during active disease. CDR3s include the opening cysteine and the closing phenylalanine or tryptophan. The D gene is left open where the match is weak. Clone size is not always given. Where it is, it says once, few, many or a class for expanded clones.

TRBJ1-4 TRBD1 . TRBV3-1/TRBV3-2 CASSLAGTANEKLFF TGTGCCAGCAGCCTGGCCGGGACAGCTAATGAAAAACTGTTTTTT
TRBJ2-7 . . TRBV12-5 CASGLTVDPRGLYEQYF TGTGCTAGTGGTTTGACTGTCGACCCCCGAGGGTTGTACGAGCAGTACTTC
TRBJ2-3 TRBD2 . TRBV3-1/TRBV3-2 CASSHTSDSTDTQYF TGTGCCAGCAGCCATACTAGCGATAGCACAGATACGCAGTATTTT
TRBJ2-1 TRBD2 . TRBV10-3 CAISQTLAGAYNEQFF TGTGCCATCAGCCAGACTCTAGCGGGAGCCTACAATGAGCAGTTCTTC
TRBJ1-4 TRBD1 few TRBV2 CASSRQGPNEKLFF TGTGCCAGCAGCCGACAGGGCCCTAATGAAAAACTGTTTTTT
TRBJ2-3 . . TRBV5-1 CASSLAAGGQDTQYF TGCGCCAGCAGCTTGGCCGCAGGGGGGCAGGATACGCAGTATTTT
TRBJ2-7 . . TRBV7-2 CASSSQGGAAYEQYF TGTGCCAGCAGCTCGCAAGGGGGGGCCGCCTACGAGCAGTACTTC
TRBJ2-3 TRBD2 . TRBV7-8 CASSSSRIAGNSDTQYF TGTGCCAGCAGCTCATCTCGGATAGCGGGAAATTCAGATACGCAGTATTTT
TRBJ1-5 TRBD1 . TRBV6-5 CASSYSTGGDQPQHF TGTGCCAGCAGTTACTCGACAGGGGGCGACCAGCCCCAGCATTTT
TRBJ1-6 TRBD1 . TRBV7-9 CASSLGSTGGNSPLHF TGTGCCAGCAGCTTAGGGTCGACAGGGGGTAATTCACCCCTCCACTTT
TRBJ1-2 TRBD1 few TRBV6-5 CASRDDRGYGYTF TGTGCCAGCAGGGACGACAGGGGATATGGCTACACCTTC
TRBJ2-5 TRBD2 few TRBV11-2 CASSKLARGRAWETQYF TGTGCCAGCAGCAAACTCGCCCGCGGGAGGGCTTGGGAGACCCAGTACTTC
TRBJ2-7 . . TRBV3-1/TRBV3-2 CASSHLRGEQYF TGTGCCAGCAGCCATTTACGAGGGGAGCAGTACTTC
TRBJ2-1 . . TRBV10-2 CASSERGTVRNEQFF TGCGCCAGCAGTGAGAGAGGGACTGTCCGGAATGAGCAGTTCTTC
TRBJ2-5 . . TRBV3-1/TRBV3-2 CASSPSGFRVGETQYF TGTGCCAGCAGCCCCTCCGGGTTCCGCGTCGGGGAGACCCAGTACTTC
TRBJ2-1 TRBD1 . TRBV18 CASSPRTGAYNEQFF TGTGCCAGCTCACCTAGGACAGGGGCGTACAATGAGCAGTTCTTC
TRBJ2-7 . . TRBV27 CASSLRAVSYEQYF TGTGCCAGCAGTTTGAGGGCCGTCTCCTACGAGCAGTACTTC
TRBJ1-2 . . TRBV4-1 CASSPRQVSLDYGYTF TGCGCCAGCAGCCCACGACAGGTCTCGCTAGATTATGGCTACACCTTC
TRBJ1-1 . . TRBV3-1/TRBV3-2 CASSHLRRSTEAFF TGTGCCAGCAGCCATCTCCGGAGAAGCACTGAAGCTTTCTTT
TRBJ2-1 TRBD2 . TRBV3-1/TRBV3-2 CASSRWGSGGSTEQFF TGTGCCAGCAGCCGGTGGGGTAGCGGGGGTTCTACTGAGCAGTTCTTC
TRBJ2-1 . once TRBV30 CAWSVAGGSSYNEQFF TGTGCCTGGAGTGTGGCGGGTGGGAGCTCCTACAATGAGCAGTTCTTC
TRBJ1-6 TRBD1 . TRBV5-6 CASSYTGTGDSPLHF TGTGCCAGCAGCTATACCGGGACAGGGGACTCACCCCTCCACTTT
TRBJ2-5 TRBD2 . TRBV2 CASSEGVAGGPERETQYF TGTGCCAGCAGTGAAGGAGTAGCGGGAGGGCCAGAAAGAGAGACCCAGTACTTC
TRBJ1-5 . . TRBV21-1 CASSKSGTSPNHGNQPQHF TGTGCCAGCAGCAAATCCGGGACATCCCCGAACCATGGCAATCAGCCCCAGCATTTT
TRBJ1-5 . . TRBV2 CASSSQGSNQPQHF TGTGCCAGCAGCTCACAGGGAAGCAATCAGCCCCAGCATTTT
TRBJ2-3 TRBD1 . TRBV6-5 CASSRDRGGTDTQYF TGTGCCAGCAGTCGGGACAGGGGAGGCACAGATACGCAGTATTTT
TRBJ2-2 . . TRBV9 CASSVASGRGTGELFF TGTGCCAGCAGCGTAGCTAGTGGGAGAGGCACCGGGGAGCTGTTTTTT
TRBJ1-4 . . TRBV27 CASSISPTGGEKLFF TGTGCCAGCAGTATCAGTCCTACCGGGGGTGAAAAACTGTTTTTT
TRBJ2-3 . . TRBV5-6 CASSWPGDTQYF TGTGCCAGCAGCTGGCCGGGGGATACGCAGTATTTT